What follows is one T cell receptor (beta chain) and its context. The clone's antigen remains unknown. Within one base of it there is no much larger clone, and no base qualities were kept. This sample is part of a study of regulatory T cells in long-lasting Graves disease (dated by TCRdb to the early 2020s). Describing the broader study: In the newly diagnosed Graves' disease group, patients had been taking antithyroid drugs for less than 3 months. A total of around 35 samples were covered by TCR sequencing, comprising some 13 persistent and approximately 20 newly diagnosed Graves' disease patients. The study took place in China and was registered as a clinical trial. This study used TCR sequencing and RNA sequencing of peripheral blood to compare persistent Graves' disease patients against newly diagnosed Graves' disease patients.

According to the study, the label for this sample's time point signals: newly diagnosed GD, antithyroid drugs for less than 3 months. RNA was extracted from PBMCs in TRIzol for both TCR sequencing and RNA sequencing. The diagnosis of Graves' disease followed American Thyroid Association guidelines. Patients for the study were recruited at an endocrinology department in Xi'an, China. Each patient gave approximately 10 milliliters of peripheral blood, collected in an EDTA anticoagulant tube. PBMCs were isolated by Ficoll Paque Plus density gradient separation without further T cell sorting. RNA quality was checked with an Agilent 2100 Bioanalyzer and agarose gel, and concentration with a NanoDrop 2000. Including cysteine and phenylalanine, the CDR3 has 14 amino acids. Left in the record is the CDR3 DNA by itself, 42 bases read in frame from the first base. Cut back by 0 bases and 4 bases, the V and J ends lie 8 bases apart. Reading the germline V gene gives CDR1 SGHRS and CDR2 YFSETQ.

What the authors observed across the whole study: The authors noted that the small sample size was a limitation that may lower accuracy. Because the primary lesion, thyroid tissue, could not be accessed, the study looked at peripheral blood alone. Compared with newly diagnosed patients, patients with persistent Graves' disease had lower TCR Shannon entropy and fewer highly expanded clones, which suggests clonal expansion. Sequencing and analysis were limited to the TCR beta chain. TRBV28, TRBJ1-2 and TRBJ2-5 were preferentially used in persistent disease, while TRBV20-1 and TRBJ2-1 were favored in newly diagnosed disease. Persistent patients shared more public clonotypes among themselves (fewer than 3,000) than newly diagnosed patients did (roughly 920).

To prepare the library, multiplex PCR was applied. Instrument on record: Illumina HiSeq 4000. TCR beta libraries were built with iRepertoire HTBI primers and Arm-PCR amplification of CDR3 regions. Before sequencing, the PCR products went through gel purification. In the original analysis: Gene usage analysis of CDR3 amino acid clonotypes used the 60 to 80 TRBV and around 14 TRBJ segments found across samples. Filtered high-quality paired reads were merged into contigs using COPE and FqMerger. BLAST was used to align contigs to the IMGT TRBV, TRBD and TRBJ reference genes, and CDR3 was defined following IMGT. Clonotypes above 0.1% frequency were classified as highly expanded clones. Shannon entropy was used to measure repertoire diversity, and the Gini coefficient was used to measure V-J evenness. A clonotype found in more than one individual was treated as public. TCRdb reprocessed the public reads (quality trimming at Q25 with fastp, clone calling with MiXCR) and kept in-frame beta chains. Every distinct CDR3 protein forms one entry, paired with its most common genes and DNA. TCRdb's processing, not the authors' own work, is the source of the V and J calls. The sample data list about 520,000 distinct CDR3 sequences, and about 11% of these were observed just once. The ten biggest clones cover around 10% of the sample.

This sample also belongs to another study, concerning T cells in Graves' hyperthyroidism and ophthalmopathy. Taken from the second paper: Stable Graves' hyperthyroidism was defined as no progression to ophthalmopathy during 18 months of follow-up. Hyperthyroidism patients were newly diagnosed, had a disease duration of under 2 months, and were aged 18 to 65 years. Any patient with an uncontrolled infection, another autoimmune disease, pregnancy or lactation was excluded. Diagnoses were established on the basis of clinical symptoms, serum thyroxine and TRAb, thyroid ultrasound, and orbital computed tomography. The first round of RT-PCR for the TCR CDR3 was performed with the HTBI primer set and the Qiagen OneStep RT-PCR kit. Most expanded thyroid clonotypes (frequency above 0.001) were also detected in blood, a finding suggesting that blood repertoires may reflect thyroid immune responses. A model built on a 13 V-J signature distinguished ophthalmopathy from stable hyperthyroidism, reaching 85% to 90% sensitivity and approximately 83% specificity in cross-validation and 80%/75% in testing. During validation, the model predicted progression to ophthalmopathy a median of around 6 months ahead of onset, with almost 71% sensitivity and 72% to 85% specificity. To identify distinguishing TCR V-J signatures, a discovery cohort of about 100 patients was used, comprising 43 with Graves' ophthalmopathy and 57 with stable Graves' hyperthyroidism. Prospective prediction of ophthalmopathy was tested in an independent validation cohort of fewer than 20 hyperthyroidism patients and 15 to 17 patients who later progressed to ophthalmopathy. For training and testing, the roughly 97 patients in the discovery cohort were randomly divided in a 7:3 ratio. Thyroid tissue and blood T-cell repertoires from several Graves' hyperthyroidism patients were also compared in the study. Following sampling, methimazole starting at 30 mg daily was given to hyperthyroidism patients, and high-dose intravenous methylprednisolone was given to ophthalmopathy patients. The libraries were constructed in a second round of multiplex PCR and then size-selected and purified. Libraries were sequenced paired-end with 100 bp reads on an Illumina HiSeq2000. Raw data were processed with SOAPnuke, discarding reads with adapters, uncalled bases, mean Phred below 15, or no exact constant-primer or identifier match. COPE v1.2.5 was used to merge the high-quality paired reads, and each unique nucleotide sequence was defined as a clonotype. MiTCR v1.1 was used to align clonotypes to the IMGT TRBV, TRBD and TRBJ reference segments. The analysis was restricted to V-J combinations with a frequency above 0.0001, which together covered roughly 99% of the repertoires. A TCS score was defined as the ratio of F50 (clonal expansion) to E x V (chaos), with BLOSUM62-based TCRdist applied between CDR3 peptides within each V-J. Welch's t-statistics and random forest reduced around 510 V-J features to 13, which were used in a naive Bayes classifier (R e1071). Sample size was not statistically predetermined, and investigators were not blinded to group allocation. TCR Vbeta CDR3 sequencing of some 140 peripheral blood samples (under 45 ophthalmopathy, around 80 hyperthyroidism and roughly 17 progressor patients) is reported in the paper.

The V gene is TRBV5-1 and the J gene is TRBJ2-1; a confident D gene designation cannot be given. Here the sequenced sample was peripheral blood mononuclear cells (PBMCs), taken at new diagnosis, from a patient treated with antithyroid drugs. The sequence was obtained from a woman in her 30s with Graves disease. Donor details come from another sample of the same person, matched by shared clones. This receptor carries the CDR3 CASSLDSAYNEQFF. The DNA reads TGCGCCAGCAGCTTGGATTCGGCTTACAATGAGCAGTTCTTC.